This T cell receptor (beta chain) was documented in a study of OX40 agonist ivuxolimab in advanced cancers. Method: immunoSEQ multiplex PCR; TCRdb's copy keeps in-frame clones and lacks some. Among some 14,000 clones listed, 75% to 90% were seen once. The CDR3 consists of 13 residues. Germline values: CDR1 SNHLY, CDR2 FYNNEI. After removal of 6 bases from V and 7 bases from J, the junction contained 6 bases not matched to a gene. The sequence derives from an adult with an advanced solid tumor such as melanoma, head and neck, liver or kidney cancer. Sequencing was performed on CD4+ or CD8+ T cells sorted from blood, taken in a trial of the OX40 agonist ivuxolimab. The chain combines TRBV2 with TRBJ2-7; TRBD1 aligns across 10 bases. CDR3 nucleotides: TGTGCCAGCAGGACAGGGGGCGCGGGGGAGCAGTACTTC. This sequence encodes CASRTGGAGEQYF. The full variable domain, in which reference TRBV2 and TRBJ2-7 provide the parts outside the CDR3, is EPEVTQTPSHQVTQMGQEVILRCVPISNHLYFYWYRQILGQKVEFLVSFYNNEISEKSEIFDDQFSVERPDGSNFTLKIRSTKLEDSAMYFCASRTGGAGEQYFGPGTRLTVT.